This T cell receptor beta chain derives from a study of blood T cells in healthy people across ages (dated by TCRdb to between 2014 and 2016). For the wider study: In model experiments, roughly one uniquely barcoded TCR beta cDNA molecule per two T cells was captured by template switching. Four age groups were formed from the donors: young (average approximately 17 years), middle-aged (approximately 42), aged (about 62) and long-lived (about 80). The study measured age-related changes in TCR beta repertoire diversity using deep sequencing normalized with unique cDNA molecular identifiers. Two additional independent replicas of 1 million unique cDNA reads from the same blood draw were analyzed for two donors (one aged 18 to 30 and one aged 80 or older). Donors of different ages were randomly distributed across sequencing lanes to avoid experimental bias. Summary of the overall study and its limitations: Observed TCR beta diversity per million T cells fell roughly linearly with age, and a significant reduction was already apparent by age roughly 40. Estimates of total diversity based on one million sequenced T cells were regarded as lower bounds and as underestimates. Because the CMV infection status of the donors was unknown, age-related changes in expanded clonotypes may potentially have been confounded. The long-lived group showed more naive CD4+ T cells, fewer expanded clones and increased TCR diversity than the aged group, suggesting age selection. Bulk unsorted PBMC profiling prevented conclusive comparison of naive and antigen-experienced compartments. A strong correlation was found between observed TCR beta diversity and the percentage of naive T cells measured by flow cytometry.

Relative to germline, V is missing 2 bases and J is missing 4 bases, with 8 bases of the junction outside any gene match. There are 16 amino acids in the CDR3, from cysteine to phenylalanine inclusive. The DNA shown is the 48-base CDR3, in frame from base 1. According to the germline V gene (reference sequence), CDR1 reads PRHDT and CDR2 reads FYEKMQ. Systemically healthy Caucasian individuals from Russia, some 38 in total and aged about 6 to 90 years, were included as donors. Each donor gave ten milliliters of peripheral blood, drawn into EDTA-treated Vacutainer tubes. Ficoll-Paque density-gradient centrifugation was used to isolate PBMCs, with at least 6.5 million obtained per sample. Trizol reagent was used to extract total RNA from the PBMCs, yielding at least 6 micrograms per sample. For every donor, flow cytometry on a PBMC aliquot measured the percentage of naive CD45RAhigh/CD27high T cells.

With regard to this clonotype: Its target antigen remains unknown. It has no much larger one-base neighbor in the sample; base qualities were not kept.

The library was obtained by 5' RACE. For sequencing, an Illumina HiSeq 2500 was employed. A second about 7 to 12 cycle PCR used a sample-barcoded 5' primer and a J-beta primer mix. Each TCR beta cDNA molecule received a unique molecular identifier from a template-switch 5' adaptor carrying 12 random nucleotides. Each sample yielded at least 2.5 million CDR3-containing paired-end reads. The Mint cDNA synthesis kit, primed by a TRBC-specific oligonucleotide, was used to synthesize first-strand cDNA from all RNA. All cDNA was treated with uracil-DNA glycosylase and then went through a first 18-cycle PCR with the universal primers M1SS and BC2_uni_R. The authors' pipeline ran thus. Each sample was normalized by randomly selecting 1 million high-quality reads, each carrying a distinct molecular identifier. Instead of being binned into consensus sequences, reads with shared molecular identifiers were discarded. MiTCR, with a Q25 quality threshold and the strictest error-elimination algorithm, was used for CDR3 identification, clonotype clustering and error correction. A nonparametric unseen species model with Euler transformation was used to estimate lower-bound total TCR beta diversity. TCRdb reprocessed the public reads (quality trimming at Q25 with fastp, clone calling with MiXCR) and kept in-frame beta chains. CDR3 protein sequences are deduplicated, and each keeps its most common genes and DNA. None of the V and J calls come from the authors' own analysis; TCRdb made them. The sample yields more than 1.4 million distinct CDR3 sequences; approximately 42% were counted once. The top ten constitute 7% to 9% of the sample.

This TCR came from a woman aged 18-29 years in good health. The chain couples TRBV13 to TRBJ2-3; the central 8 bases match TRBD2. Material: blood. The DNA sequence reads TGTGCCAGCAGCTTATTGACCGGGGGGGCCGCAGATACGCAGTATTTT. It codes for CASSLLTGGAADTQYF.